This note documents a single T cell receptor beta chain sequence. In the source study's methods: Scientists estimated how many nucleated cells there were by amplifying reference gene primers. TCRdb's table, derived via immunoSEQ multiplex PCR, lists solely in-frame clones and lacks some. D and trimming were read from the DNA, whereas the V and J calls and clone size are those reported in that table. The top ten clones hold about 15% of a sample with hundreds of thousands of clones, 88% of them seen once. Membership in each cohort depended on participant-reported clinical history. The CDR3 has 14 amino acids. Unmatched junction bases numbered 4, after V lost 5 bases and J lost 4 bases. Germline loops: CDR1 SGHVS, CDR2 FQNEAQ. The entry originates in a study of blood T cell repertoires in COVID-19.

Sequenced sample: PBMCs or T cells enriched from blood (not recorded which). The chain joins TRBV7-8 to TRBJ1-5; 8 nucleotides align to TRBD1. The sequence was obtained from a woman aged 50 to 60 with acute COVID-19. The CDR3 nucleotides are TGTGCCAGCAGCCGAGGACAGGGAAATCAGCCCCAGCATTTT. Its translation: CASSRGQGNQPQHF.